This record covers a single T cell receptor beta chain. No antigen is known for it. This sample stems from a study of T-cell memory formation after mild COVID-19. Study findings and constraints: Contracting clones, day 15 to 85, had balanced CD4/CD8, and later expanders favored CD4+. Of the contracting clones, CD4+ ones lay mainly in CM and EM, and CD8+ ones in EMRA.

Using its own MiXCR run on the 5' RACE reads, TCRdb lists one record per CDR3 protein. Of just under 50,000 distinct CDR3 sequences in the sample, roughly an eighth were seen once. V lost 1 base and J lost 5, with 7 bases in between. CDR1 KGHDR and CDR2 SFDVKD come from the germline V gene. This CDR3 has 13 amino acids. Sequenced: PBMCs or a T cell subset sorted from them (not recorded which). This receptor was obtained from a young man who had mild COVID-19 (a few samples of this study predate the infection). Cell type and time point are not known. This sequence joins TRBV24-1 and TRBJ2-5; no clear D gene. CDR3 residues: CATSDFRGETQYF. CDR3 DNA: TGTGCCACCAGTGATTTCCGTGGGGAGACCCAGTACTTC.